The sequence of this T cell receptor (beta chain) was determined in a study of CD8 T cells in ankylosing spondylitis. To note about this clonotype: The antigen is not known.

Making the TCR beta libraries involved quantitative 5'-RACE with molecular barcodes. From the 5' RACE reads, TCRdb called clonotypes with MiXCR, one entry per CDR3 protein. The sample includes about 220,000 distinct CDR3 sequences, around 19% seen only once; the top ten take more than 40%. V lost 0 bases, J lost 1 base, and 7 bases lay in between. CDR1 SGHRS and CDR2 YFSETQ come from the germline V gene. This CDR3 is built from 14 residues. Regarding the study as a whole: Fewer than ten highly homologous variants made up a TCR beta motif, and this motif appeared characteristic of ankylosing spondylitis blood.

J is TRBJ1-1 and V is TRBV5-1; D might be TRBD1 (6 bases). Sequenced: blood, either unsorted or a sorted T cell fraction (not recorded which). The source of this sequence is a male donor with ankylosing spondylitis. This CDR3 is CASSLEQGNTEAFF. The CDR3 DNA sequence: TGCGCCAGCAGCTTGGAACAGGGGAACACTGAAGCTTTCTTT.